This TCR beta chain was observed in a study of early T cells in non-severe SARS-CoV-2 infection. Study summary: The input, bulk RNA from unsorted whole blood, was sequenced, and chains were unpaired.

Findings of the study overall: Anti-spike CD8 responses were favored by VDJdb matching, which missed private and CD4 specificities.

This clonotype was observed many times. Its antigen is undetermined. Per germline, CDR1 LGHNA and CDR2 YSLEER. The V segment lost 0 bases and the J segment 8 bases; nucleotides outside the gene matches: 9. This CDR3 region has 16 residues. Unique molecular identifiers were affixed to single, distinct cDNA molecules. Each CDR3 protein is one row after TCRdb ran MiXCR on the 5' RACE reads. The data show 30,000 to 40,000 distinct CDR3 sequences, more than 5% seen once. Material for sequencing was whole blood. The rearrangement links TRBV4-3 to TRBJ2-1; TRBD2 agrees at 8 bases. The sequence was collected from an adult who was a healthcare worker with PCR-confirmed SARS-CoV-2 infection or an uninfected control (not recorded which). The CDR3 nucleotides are TGCGCCAGCAGCCAAGATCGGGGTAGCGGGGACCATGAGCAGTTCTTC. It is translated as CASSQDRGSGDHEQFF.